The 27 T cell receptor beta chains below were found in one sample sequenced in a study of beta chain features in type 1 diabetes. Expressed TCRB transcripts were sequenced, since all the RNA that had been isolated was reverse transcribed. Method: immunoSEQ multiplex PCR; TCRdb's copy keeps in-frame clones and lacks some. The sample carries 500,000 to 700,000 clones, roughly 16% recorded once. Material for sequencing was naive CD4+ T cells from blood. The source of these receptors is a man aged 18 to 30 in good health.

The chain employs TRBV6-4 and TRBJ2-2, with 7 bases fitting TRBD2. This CDR3 has 17 residues. The germline V gene encodes CDR1 MRHNA and CDR2 SNTAGT. V trimming: 5 bases; J trimming: 6 bases; junction bases outside the gene matches: 15. CDR3 nucleotide sequence: TGTGCCAGCAGTTACATTCCATCCCTACTAGCGCCCGGGGAGCTGTTTTTT. Amino acid sequence: CASSYIPSLLAPGELFF.

The genes are TRBV5-1 and TRBJ2-5; no clear D gene. Trimming took 5 bases from V and 5 from J, leaving 7 bases between them. The CDR3 length is 11 residues. CDR1 and CDR2 (germline): SGHRS, YFSETQ. This chain's CDR3 is CASSSWETQYF. The CDR3 DNA reads as TGCGCCAGCAGTTCCTGGGAGACCCAGTACTTC.

This clone came up a few times. The chain employs TRBV7-9 and TRBJ2-6; 8 bases are a match to TRBD1. CDR3 length: 16 amino acids. Losses at the gene ends were 6 bases for V and 3 bases for J; bases not matched to a gene: 7. CDR1 and CDR2 (germline): SEHNR, FQNEAQ (reference sequence). The CDR3: CASRPQGARGANVLTF. CDR3 in DNA: TGTGCCAGCAGACCGCAGGGGGCGCGTGGGGCCAACGTCCTGACTTTC.

This clone has just a few counts. This chain links TRBV7-9 with TRBJ2-5; tentative D call: TRBD2 (6 bases). Germline V gives CDR1 SEHNR, CDR2 FQNEAQ (reference sequence). Trimming left V 3 bases short and J 1 base short, with 9 bases between. This CDR3 is 14 amino acids long. CDR3 sequence: CASSFGGIQETQYF. The CDR3 coding sequence is TGTGCCAGCAGCTTCGGGGGTATCCAAGAGACCCAGTACTTC. Full variable domain (outside the CDR3, taken from reference TRBV7-9 and TRBJ2-5): DTGVSQNPRHKITKRGQNVTFRCDPISEHNRLYWYRQTLGQGPEFLTYFQNEAQLEKSRLLSDRFSAERPKGSFSTLEIQRTEQGDSAMYLCASSFGGIQETQYFGPGTRLLVL.

V is TRBV29-1 and J is TRBJ2-5; D remains ambiguous. The germline V gene has CDR1 SQVTM and CDR2 ANQGSEA. Trimming took off 4 bases at V and 3 bases at J, with 9 bases between the two ends. The CDR3 runs to 12 residues. The CDR3 nucleotides are TGCAGCGTTGGTCAGCTTGAAGAGACCCAGTACTTC. Protein sequence: CSVGQLEETQYF.

The chain employs TRBV27 and TRBJ1-5; D call uncertain. Trimming cost V 3 bases and J 0 bases, with 6 bases left between them. Per the germline V gene, CDR1 is MNHEY and CDR2 is SMNVEV (reference sequence). This CDR3 comprises 14 residues. The CDR3 sequence is CASSFGDSNQPQHF. Written as DNA, the CDR3 is TGTGCCAGCAGTTTCGGGGATAGCAATCAGCCCCAGCATTTT.

The rearrangement links TRBV15 to TRBJ2-7; possible D gene TRBD1, 5 bases. Trimming cost V 0 bases and J 4 bases, with 13 bases left between them. The germline gives CDR1 LNHNV, CDR2 YYDKDF (reference sequence). The CDR3 has 15 residues. The CDR3: CATSRDRLTGYEQYF. Here the CDR3 DNA reads TGTGCCACCAGCAGAGACAGGCTCACAGGATACGAGCAGTACTTC. The full variable domain, completed using reference TRBV15 and TRBJ2-7, is DAMVIQNPRYQVTQFGKPVTLSCSQTLNHNVMYWYQQKSSQAPKLLFHYYDKDFNNEADTPDNFQSRRPNTSFCFLDIRSPGLGDTAMYLCATSRDRLTGYEQYFGPGTRLTVT.

Only a few counts were recorded for this clone. The chain combines TRBV18 with TRBJ2-1, with TRBD1 as a possible D gene (5 bases). Germline values: CDR1 KGHSH, CDR2 LQKENI. CDR3 length: 17 residues. V was pared by 3 bases and J by 0 bases, with 15 bases between. CDR3: CASSPSSADSSYNEQFF. The DNA for the CDR3 is TGTGCCAGCTCACCTAGCTCGGCTGACAGCTCCTACAATGAGCAGTTCTTC.

This chain links TRBV28 with TRBJ1-2; unclear D gene. CDR3 length: 13 residues. Deletions cut 5 bases from V and 4 bases from J, with 11 bases between. The germline V gene has CDR1 MDHEN and CDR2 SYDVKM. CDR3 protein: CASSRTVPYGYTF. DNA of the CDR3: TGTGCCAGCAGTAGGACTGTCCCCTATGGCTACACCTTC.

This chain connects TRBV7-9 to TRBJ1-2; TRBD1 matches 9 bases. In germline, CDR1 is SEHNR, CDR2 FQNEAQ (reference sequence). V shed 5 bases and J 6 bases; nucleotides not matched to a gene: 7. There are 14 residues in the CDR3. DNA of the CDR3: TGTGCCAGCAGCGCGCAGGGACAGGGTCATGGCTACACCTTC. Translation: CASSAQGQGHGYTF.

The sample holds a few counts of this clone. The chain couples TRBV7-2 to TRBJ2-2; D not certain. The V end lost 6 bases, the J end lost 7 bases, and 9 bases lay between the germline ends. This CDR3 region has 12 residues. From germline, CDR1 is SGHTA and CDR2 FQGNSA. CDR3 in amino acids: CASRRTGGELFF. The CDR3 nucleotides read TGTGCCAGCAGACGGACGGGCGGGGAGCTGTTTTTT.

This sequence joins TRBV27 and TRBJ1-2; TRBD1 is a possible D gene (5 bases). The germline CDR1 and CDR2 sequences are MNHEY and SMNVEV (reference sequence). The CDR3 sequence is 14 residues long. Trimming took off 2 bases at V and 6 bases at J, with 13 bases between the two ends. This CDR3 is CASSLKGSMNGYTF. CDR3 sequence (DNA): TGTGCCAGCAGTTTAAAGGGGAGCATGAATGGCTACACCTTC.

The chain is built from TRBV7-9 and TRBJ1-4, with D uncertain. Germline CDR1 and CDR2: SEHNR and FQNEAQ (reference sequence). The CDR3 runs to 13 residues. V shed 3 bases and J shed 11 bases, with 13 bases lying between them. The CDR3 spells CASSFEGPNKLFF. The CDR3 nucleotides are TGTGCCAGCAGCTTCGAGGGCCCCAACAAACTGTTTTTT.

V and J are TRBV5-6 and TRBJ2-5; TRBD2 is a possible D gene (6 bases). CDR3 length: 14 amino acids. From germline, CDR1 is SGHDT and CDR2 YYEEEE. V dropped 1 base and J dropped 5 bases, with 12 bases sitting between them. The CDR3 sequence is CASSLSPSGETQYF. The CDR3 bases are TGTGCCAGCAGCTTGTCCCCAAGCGGGGAGACCCAGTACTTC.

The chain employs TRBV9 and TRBJ2-7, with D possibly matching TRBD2 (6 bases). The germline V gene has CDR1 SGDLS and CDR2 YYNGEE. The CDR3 consists of 14 residues. V dropped 2 bases and J dropped 4 bases, with 13 bases sitting between them. The CDR3 is CASSVGTQLYEQYF. As DNA, the CDR3 is TGTGCCAGCAGCGTCGGGACTCAACTTTACGAGCAGTACTTC.

The J gene is TRBJ2-2, the V gene TRBV1; the table's D call, TRBD2, was not checked against the DNA. TRBV1 is noted as a pseudogene. The CDR3 runs 17 residues. The CDR3, as DNA: TGCACCAGCAGCCAAGATCAAGGAGGAATTAACACCGGGGAGCTGTTTTTT. Its translation is CTSSQDQGGINTGELFF.

This clone turned up a few times. V gene TRBV29-1 combines with J gene TRBJ1-2; possible D gene TRBD1, 5 bases. The CDR3 is 15 amino acids. Germline assignment: CDR1 SQVTM and CDR2 ANQGSEA. V gave up 4 bases and J gave up 4 bases, with 19 bases separating them. CDR3: CSVALGPISTYGYTF. CDR3 nucleotide sequence: TGCAGCGTTGCGCTGGGACCGATTTCGACCTATGGCTACACCTTC.

In this sample, this clone turned up a few times. The J gene is TRBJ1-2, the V gene TRBV27; a possible D gene is TRBD1 (5 bases). CDR1 MNHEY and CDR2 SMNVEV come from the germline V gene (reference sequence). CDR3 length equals 15 residues. The V gene lost 3 bases and the J gene lost 2 bases, with 13 bases spanning the gap. This CDR3 reads CASSLKGAGNYGYTF. CDR3 nucleotides: TGTGCCAGCAGTTTGAAGGGCGCAGGGAACTATGGCTACACCTTC.

This clone was seen a handful of times. The V and J genes are TRBV6-6 and TRBJ2-7, with 14 bases matching TRBD2. CDR1 and CDR2 (germline): MNHNY, SVGAGI (reference sequence). After removal of 4 bases from V and 5 bases from J, the junction contained 4 bases not matched to a gene. The CDR3 is 15 residues long. The CDR3 region has the DNA TGTGCCAGCAGTTCCGGACTAGCGGGGGGTGACGAGCAGTACTTC. Protein: CASSSGLAGGDEQYF.

This clone was found a few times. The chain is built from TRBV7-6 and TRBJ2-2, with TRBD2 identical over 7 bases. The germline V gene encodes CDR1 SGHVS and CDR2 FNYEAQ. CDR3 length: 16 amino acids. V lost 5 bases and J lost 2; bases outside the gene matches: 8. The CDR3 loop is CASSPTSVINTGELFF. CDR3 in DNA: TGTGCCAGCAGCCCCACTAGCGTAATTAACACCGGGGAGCTGTTTTTT.

This clone has a handful of counts. The chain joins TRBV4-2 to TRBJ2-7; 11 bases map to TRBD1. The CDR3 extends over 14 amino acids. Trimming at V came to 4 bases and at J to 2 bases, leaving 1 base not matched to a gene. From germline, CDR1 is LGHNA and CDR2 YNFKEQ. The CDR3 DNA reads TGTGCCAGCAGCCGGGACAGGGGGACCTACGAGCAGTACTTC. It is translated as CASSRDRGTYEQYF.

With regard to this clone: The same CDR3 can be traced to other DNA sequences in this sample. The chain employs TRBV5-1 and TRBJ2-3; D ambiguous. V lost 0 bases and J lost 5, with 4 bases in between. There are 12 residues in the CDR3. CDR1 is SGHRS and CDR2 is YFSETQ in the germline V gene. The CDR3 is CASSLGRDTQYF. Here the CDR3 DNA reads TGCGCCAGCAGCTTGGGAAGAGATACGCAGTATTTT. Full variable domain (missing parts from reference TRBV5-1 and TRBJ2-3): KAGVTQTPRYLIKTRGQQVTLSCSPISGHRSVSWYQQTPGQGLQFLFEYFSETQRNKGNFPGRFSGRQFSNSRSEMNVSTLELGDSALYLCASSLGRDTQYFGPGTRLTVL.

In its sample, this clone was seen a few times. The rearrangement links TRBV15 to TRBJ1-4; tentative D call: TRBD1 (6 bases). CDR1 and CDR2 from the germline V gene are LNHNV and YYDKDF (reference sequence). With 0 bases removed from V and 4 bases from J, the gap between germline ends came to 12 bases. The CDR3 consists of 16 residues. CDR3 sequence reads: CATSRDPGAVNEKLFF. DNA of the CDR3: TGTGCCACCAGCAGAGATCCGGGGGCAGTTAATGAAAAACTGTTTTTT.

This clone was counted between two and nine times. This sequence joins TRBV18 and TRBJ2-7; either TRBD1 or TRBD2 may supply D (5 bases each). CDR1 is KGHSH, CDR2 LQKENI, per germline. The CDR3 length is 15 residues. Trimming took off 0 bases at V and 3 bases at J, with 12 bases between the two ends. The CDR3 loop reads CASSPPQGERYEQYF. In DNA, the CDR3 is TGTGCCAGCTCACCACCGCAGGGAGAGCGCTACGAGCAGTACTTC.

The V gene is TRBV5-6, the J gene TRBJ1-1; D unclear. The V end lost 5 bases, the J end lost 1 base, and 9 bases lay between the germline ends. The CDR3 is 13 amino acids. The germline gives CDR1 SGHDT, CDR2 YYEEEE. The CDR3 coding sequence is TGTGCCAGCAGTGACTGGTCGAACACTGAAGCTTTCTTT. Its protein is CASSDWSNTEAFF.

This chain links TRBV7-2 with TRBJ2-2, with a possible D match to TRBD1 (7 bases). The length of the CDR3 is 15 residues. V lost 9 bases, J lost 4 bases, and 18 bases lay in between. Germline assignment: CDR1 SGHTA and CDR2 FQGNSA. The CDR3 region has the DNA TGTGCCAGTAGGGGGGAGACAGGGTTCACCGGGGAGCTGTTTTTT. Translated, it gives CASRGETGFTGELFF.

The chain carries TRBV4-3 and TRBJ1-1, with 10 bases that match TRBD1. This CDR3 has 13 amino acids. Looked up from germline, CDR1 is LGHNA and CDR2 is YSLEER. The junction had 9 bases not matched to a gene; V was cut back by 6 bases and J by 11 bases. CDR3 in amino acids: CASSSDRGLKAFF. CDR3 sequence (DNA): TGCGCCAGCAGTTCCGACAGGGGGCTTAAGGCTTTCTTT.